One TCR beta chain is described in this entry. This CDR3 has 13 residues. V lost 0 bases to trimming and J lost 0 bases, with 3 bases between them. This entry belongs to a study of control samples from healthy donors and cancer patients. Clones were read by immunoSEQ multiplex PCR, and TCRdb kept only the in-frame ones, dropping some. The profile shows some 130,000 clones, approximately 92% of them singletons. The chain links TRBV5-3 to TRBJ2-5; no reliable D call. TRBV5-3 is labeled an ORF, and its function is uncertain. The clonotype comes from a woman aged 45-59 years in good health. What was sequenced was blood. For the CDR3, the DNA is TGTGCCAGAAGCTTGGGCGACCAAGAGACCCAGTACTTC. It yields the protein CARSLGDQETQYF.